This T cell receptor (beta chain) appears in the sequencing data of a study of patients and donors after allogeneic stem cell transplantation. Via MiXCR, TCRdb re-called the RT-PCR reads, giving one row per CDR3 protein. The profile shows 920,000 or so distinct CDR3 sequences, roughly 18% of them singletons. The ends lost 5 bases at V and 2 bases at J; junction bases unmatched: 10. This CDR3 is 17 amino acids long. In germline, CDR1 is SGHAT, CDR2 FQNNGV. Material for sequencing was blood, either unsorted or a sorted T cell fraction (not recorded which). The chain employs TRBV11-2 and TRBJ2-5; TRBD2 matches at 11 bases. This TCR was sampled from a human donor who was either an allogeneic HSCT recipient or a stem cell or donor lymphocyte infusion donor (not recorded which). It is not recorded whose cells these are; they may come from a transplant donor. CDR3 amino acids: CASSPMLAGGYQETQYF. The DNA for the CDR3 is TGTGCCAGCAGCCCCATGCTAGCGGGGGGCTATCAAGAGACCCAGTACTTC.